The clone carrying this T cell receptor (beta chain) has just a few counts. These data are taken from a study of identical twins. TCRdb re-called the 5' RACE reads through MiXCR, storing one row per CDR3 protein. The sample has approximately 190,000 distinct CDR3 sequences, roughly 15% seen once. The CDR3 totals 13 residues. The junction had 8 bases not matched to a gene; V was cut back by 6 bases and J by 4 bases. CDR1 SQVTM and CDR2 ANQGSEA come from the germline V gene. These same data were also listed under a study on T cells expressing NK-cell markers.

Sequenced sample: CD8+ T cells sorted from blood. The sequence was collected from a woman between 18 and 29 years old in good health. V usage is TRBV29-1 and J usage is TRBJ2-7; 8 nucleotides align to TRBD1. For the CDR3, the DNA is TGCAGCGTCAGGACAGGGAAAGGGTACGAGCAGTACTTC. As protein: CSVRTGKGYEQYF.